Given below is one T cell receptor beta chain in context. The CDR3 length is 13 residues. Trimming removed 8 bases from V and 13 bases from J, with 23 bases in between. Germline CDR1 is LGHDT and CDR2 is YNNKEL (reference sequence). This entry is derived from a study of blood T cell repertoires in COVID-19. About the study: T cells, B-cell-depleted T cells, or PBMCs supplied cDNA or gDNA.

How the authors handled the data: Amplifying reference gene primers gave estimates of nucleated cell counts. This table comes from immunoSEQ multiplex PCR, and its TCRdb copy is limited to in-frame clones, with some not included. D and trimming come from the DNA, and the V and J calls and clone size come from that table. Here the sample spans 92,000 or so clones, around 89% being singletons. The chain has TRBV3-1 (or the pseudogene TRBV3-2) and TRBJ1-2; D possibly corresponds to TRBD1 (5 bases). Sequencing was performed on peripheral blood. This clonotype was sampled from a man aged 55 to 70 with acute or convalescent COVID-19. Here the CDR3 DNA reads TGTGCCAGCTACAACGGCCCAGGGTATCATCTCACCTTC. Its translation is CASYNGPGYHLTF.